This is a list of T cell receptor beta chains from one sample in a study of blood T cell repertoires in COVID-19. Profiling relied on immunoSEQ multiplex PCR, and the TCRdb table lists in-frame clones only, not all of them. In the table there are about 100,000 clones, 70% to 90% of which are singletons. Sequences were obtained from PBMCs or T cells enriched from blood (not recorded which). These receptors were obtained from a woman aged 45-65 years who had recovered from COVID-19. The CDR3 runs from the conserved cysteine through the conserved F or W. Each record gives: J gene, V gene, clone size, D gene, CDR3 DNA, CDR3 protein. A D gene is named only where the DNA matches it firmly. Clone size appears in some rows only: once, few, many, or a class for an expanded clone.

TRBJ1-5	TRBV28	few	TRBD1	TGTGCCAGCAGTTCCCCCGGGACAGGGGGCTCAAGGCCCCAGCATTTT	CASSSPGTGGSRPQHF
TRBJ2-7	TRBV11-2	.	TRBD1	TGTGCCAGCAGCTCCTTGAAGGGGGCTGCCTACGAGCAGTACTTC	CASSSLKGAAYEQYF
TRBJ2-3	TRBV13	.	.	TGTGCCAGCAGCTTGATGGGCCGGCTAACCACAGATACGCAGTATTTT	CASSLMGRLTTDTQYF
TRBJ2-3	TRBV7-9	.	TRBD2	TGTGCCAGCAGCATTTGGACTAGCGGGTGGACTAGCACAGATACGCAGTATTTT	CASSIWTSGWTSTDTQYF
TRBJ1-2	TRBV2	once	.	TGTGCCAGCGTGGCAGGGGAGCAATATGGCTACACCTTC	CASVAGEQYGYTF
TRBJ1-5	TRBV27	few	.	TGTGCCAGCCACCGGGGGTTTTCTAATCAGCCCCAGCATTTT	CASHRGFSNQPQHF
TRBJ2-2	TRBV7-2	.	.	TGTGCCAGCAGCTTAGCCCCCGACTCCGGTTATACCGGGGAGCTGTTTTTT	CASSLAPDSGYTGELFF
TRBJ2-3	TRBV9	.	TRBD2	TGTGCCAGCAGCGTTACGGCGGGGGGGCCCACAGATACGCAGTATTTT	CASSVTAGGPTDTQYF
TRBJ2-2	TRBV3-1/TRBV3-2	.	TRBD2	TGTGCCAGCAGCCTCCGACTAGCGGGGACGACCGGGGAGCTGTTTTTT	CASSLRLAGTTGELFF
TRBJ2-4	TRBV28	once	.	TGTGCCAGCAGTCCCCAGGTTCTAGCCAAAAACATTCAGTACTTC	CASSPQVLAKNIQYF
TRBJ2-7	TRBV3-1/TRBV3-2	.	.	TGTGCCAGCAGCCGCCATTTTAGCTACCGGTACTTC	CASSRHFSYRYF
TRBJ1-6	TRBV9	once	TRBD1	TGTGCCAGCAGCGTAGGTCACAGGGGTAATTCACCCCTCCACTTT	CASSVGHRGNSPLHF
TRBJ2-7	TRBV6-2/TRBV6-3	.	.	TGTGCCAGCAGTTACCCGTCCTACGAGCAGTACTTC	CASSYPSYEQYF
TRBJ2-4	TRBV6-5	.	.	TGTGCCAGCGGACAACAGGGTACGAACATTCAGTACTTC	CASGQQGTNIQYF
TRBJ1-6	TRBV6-5	once	TRBD1	TGTGCCAGCCTACAGGGGGCGGTTTATAATTCACCCCTCCACTTT	CASLQGAVYNSPLHF
TRBJ2-5	TRBV15	.	.	TGTGCCACCAGCAGAGAAGGGGCAGGGGGGGAGACCCAGTACTTC	CATSREGAGGETQYF
TRBJ1-6	TRBV10-3	.	.	TGTGCCATCAGTGAGTCGACAGAAACGTCACCCCTCCACTTT	CAISESTETSPLHF
TRBJ2-3	TRBV7-8	.	.	TGTGCCAGCAGCCCTCGATCCCGGGACTTAAGAGGAAGCACAGATACGCAGTATTTT	CASSPRSRDLRGSTDTQYF
TRBJ2-5	TRBV2	.	.	TGTGCCAGCAGGGGATGGAGGGCGGAGACCCAGTACTTC	CASRGWRAETQYF
TRBJ1-1	TRBV25-1	.	TRBD1	TGTGCCAGCAGTGAATTTACGGGACAGGAGAACACTGAAGCTTTCTTT	CASSEFTGQENTEAFF
TRBJ2-7	TRBV6-2/TRBV6-3	once	TRBD2	TGTGCCAGCAGTGAGCGACTAGCGGGAGCGGACGAGCAGTACTTC	CASSERLAGADEQYF
TRBJ1-2	TRBV29-1	few	.	TGCAGCTCCCGTTCCGGCGGGGAAAACTATGGCTACACCTTC	CSSRSGGENYGYTF